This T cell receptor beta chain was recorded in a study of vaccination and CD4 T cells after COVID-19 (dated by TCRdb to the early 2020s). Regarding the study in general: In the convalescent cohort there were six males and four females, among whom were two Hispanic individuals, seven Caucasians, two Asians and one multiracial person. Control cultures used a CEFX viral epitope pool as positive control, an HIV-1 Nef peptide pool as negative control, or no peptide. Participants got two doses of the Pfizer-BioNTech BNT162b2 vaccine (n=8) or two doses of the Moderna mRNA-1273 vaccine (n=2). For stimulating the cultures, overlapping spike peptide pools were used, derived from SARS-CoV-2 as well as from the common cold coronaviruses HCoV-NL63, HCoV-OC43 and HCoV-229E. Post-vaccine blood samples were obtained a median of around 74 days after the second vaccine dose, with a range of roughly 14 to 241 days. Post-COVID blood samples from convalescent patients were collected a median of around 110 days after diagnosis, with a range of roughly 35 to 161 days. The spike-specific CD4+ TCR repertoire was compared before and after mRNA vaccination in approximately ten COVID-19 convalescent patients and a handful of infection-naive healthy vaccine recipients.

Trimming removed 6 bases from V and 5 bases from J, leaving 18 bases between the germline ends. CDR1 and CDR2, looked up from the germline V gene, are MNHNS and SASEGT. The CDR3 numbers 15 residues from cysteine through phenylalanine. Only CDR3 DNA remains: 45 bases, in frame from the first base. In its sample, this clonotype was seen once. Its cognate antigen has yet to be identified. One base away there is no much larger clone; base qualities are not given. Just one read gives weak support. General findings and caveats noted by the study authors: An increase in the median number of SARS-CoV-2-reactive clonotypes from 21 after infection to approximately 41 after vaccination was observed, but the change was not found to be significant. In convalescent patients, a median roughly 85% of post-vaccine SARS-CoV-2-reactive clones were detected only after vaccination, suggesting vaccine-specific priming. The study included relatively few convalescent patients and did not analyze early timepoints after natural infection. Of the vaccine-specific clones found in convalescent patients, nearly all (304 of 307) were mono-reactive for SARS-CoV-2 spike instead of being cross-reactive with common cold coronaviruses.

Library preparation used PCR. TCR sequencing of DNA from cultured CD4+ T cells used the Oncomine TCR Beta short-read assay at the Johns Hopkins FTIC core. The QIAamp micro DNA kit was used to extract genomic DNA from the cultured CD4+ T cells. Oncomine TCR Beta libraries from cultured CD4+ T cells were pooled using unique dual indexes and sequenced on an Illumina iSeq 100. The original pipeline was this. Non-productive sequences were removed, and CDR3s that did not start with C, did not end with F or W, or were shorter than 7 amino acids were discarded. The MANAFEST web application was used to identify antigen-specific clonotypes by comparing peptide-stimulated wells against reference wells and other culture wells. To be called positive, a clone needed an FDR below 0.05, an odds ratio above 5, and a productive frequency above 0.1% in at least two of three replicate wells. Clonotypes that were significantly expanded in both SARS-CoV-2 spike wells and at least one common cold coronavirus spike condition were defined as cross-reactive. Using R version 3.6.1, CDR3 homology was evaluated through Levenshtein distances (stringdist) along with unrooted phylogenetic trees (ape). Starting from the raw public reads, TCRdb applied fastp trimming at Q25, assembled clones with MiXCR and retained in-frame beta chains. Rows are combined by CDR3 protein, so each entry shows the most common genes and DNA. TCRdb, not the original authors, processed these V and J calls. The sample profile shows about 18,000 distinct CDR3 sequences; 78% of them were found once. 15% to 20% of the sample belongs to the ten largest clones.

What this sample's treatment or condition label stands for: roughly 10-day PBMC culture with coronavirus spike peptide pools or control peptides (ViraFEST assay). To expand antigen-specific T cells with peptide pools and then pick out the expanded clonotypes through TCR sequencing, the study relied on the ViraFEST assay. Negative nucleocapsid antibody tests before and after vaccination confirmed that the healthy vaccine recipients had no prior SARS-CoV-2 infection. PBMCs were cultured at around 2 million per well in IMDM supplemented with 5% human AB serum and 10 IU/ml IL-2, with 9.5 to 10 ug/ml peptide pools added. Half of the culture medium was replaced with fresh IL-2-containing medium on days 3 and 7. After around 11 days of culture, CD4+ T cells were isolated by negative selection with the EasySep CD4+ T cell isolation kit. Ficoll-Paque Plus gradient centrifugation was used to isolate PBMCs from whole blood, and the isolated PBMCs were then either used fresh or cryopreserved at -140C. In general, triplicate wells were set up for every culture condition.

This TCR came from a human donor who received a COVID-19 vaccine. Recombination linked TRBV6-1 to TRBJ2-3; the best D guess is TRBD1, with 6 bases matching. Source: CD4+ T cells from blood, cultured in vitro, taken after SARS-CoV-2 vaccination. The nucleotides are TGTGCCAGCAGCTATCAGGGGCACGAGGGAGATACGCAGTATTTT. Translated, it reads CASSYQGHEGDTQYF.